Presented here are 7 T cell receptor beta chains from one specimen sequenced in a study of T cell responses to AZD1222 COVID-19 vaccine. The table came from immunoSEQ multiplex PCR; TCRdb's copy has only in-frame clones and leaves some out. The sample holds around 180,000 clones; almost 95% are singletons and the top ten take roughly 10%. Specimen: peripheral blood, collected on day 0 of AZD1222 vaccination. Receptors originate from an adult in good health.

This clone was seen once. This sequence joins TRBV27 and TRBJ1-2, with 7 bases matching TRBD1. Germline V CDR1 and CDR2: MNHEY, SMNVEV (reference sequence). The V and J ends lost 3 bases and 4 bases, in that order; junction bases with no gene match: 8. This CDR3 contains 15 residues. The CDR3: CASSFGTGAAYGYTF. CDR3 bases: TGTGCCAGCAGTTTCGGTACAGGGGCCGCCTATGGCTACACCTTC.

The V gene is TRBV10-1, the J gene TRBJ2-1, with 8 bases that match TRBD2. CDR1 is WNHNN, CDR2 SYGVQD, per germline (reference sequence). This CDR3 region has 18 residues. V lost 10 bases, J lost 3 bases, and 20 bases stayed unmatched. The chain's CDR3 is CAIRGGTRIVSGYNEQFF. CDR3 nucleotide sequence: TGCGCCATACGGGGGGGGACTAGAATAGTCTCTGGCTACAATGAGCAGTTCTTC.

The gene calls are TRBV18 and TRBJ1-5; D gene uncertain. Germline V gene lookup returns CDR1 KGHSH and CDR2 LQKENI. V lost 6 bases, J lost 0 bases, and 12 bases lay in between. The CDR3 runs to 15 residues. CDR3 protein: CASSRTRNSNQPQHF. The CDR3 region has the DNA TGTGCCAGCTCCCGCACACGGAATAGCAATCAGCCCCAGCATTTT.

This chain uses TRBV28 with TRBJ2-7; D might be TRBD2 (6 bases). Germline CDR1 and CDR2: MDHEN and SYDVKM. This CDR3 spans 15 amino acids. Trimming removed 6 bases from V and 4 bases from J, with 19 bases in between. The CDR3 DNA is TGTGCCAGCAGATGGGACCGGTCCCGGGGGTACGAGCAGTACTTC. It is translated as CASRWDRSRGYEQYF.

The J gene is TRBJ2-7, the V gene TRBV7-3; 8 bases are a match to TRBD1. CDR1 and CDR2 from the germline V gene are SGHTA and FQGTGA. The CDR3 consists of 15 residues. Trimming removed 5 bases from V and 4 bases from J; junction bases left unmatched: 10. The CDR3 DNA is TGTGCCAGCAGCCAAACCGGGACAGGTCGGTACGAGCAGTACTTC. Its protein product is CASSQTGTGRYEQYF.

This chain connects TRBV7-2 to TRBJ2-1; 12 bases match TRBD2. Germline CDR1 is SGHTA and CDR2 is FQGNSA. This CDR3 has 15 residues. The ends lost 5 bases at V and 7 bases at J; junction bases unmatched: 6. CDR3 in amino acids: CASSPETSGRNEQFF. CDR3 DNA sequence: TGTGCCAGCAGCCCGGAGACTAGCGGGAGAAATGAGCAGTTCTTC.

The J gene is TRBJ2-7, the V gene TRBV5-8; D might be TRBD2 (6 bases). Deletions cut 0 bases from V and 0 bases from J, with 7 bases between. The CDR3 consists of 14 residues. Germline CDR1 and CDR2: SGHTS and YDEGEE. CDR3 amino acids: CASSLAGSSYEQYF. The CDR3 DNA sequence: TGTGCCAGCAGCTTGGCCGGGAGCTCCTACGAGCAGTACTTC.